The 27 T cell receptor beta chains below come from one sample, sequenced in a study of T-cell memory formation after mild COVID-19. TCRdb redid the calling of the 5' RACE reads with MiXCR, one entry per CDR3 protein. Found here are some 600,000 distinct CDR3 sequences, around 16% of them singletons; the top ten hold roughly 7.8%. The source material was PBMCs or a T cell subset sorted from them (not recorded which). The source is an adult woman who had mild COVID-19 (a few samples of this study predate the infection). Cell type and time point are not known.

Only a few counts were recorded for this clonotype. The chain combines TRBV28 with TRBJ2-3, with a tentative D call TRBD1 (6 bases). The length of the CDR3 is 13 residues. The V gene's germline CDR1 is MDHEN and CDR2 SYDVKM. V was cut by 7 bases and J by 6 bases, with 14 bases left in between. CDR3 DNA sequence: TGTGCCAGCACCCGAACAAGGGGGGATACGCAGTATTTT. Translated: CASTRTRGDTQYF.

The chain has TRBV28 and TRBJ2-5; TRBD2 matches at 8 bases. The CDR3 sequence is 13 residues long. The V gene's germline CDR1 is MDHEN and CDR2 SYDVKM. The junction had 5 bases not matched to a gene; V was cut back by 10 bases and J by 1 base. The CDR3 reads CAIVSGGQETQYF. The CDR3 DNA follows: TGTGCCATCGTAAGCGGGGGCCAAGAGACCCAGTACTTC.

This clonotype was counted a few times. V and J are TRBV27 and TRBJ2-7, with 11 bases lining up with TRBD1. Germline V gives CDR1 MNHEY, CDR2 SMNVEV (reference sequence). V was pared by 6 bases and J by 7 bases, with 5 bases of the junction left unmatched. The CDR3 spans 13 residues. DNA of the CDR3: TGTGCCAGCAGAGGGACAGGGGGGTATGAGCAGTACTTC. This codes for CASRGTGGYEQYF.

The sample holds a few counts of this clonotype. This chain joins TRBV10-3 and TRBJ1-2; D gene unclear. The germline V and J ends were trimmed by 3 bases and 4 bases, with 9 bases remaining between them. Germline V gene sequence: CDR1 ENHRY, CDR2 SYGVKD. CDR3 length: 13 residues. The CDR3 region is CAISDMTPYGYTF. CDR3 sequence (DNA): TGTGCCATCAGTGACATGACGCCCTATGGCTACACCTTC.

V and J are TRBV20-1 and TRBJ2-2; 10 bases are a match to TRBD1. Germline V CDR1 and CDR2: DFQATT, SNEGSKA (reference sequence). The ends lost 1 base at V and 4 bases at J; junction bases unmatched: 6. The CDR3 is made up of 16 amino acids. CDR3 bases: TGCAGTGCTAGAGGAACGGGACAGGGGACCACCGGGGAGCTGTTTTTT. This codes for CSARGTGQGTTGELFF.

The gene calls are TRBV2 and TRBJ2-3; D is unclear. V was trimmed by 7 bases and J by 0 bases, leaving 8 bases between them. The length of the CDR3 is 13 residues. Germline CDR1 is SNHLY and CDR2 is FYNNEI. CDR3 bases: TGTGCCAGCATGCCCCAGAGCACAGATACGCAGTATTTT. Translation: CASMPQSTDTQYF. Filled out from reference TRBV2 and TRBJ2-3, the complete variable domain reads EPEVTQTPSHQVTQMGQEVILRCVPISNHLYFYWYRQILGQKVEFLVSFYNNEISEKSEIFDDQFSVERPDGSNFTLKIRSTKLEDSAMYFCASMPQSTDTQYFGPGTRLTVL.

The sample holds many counts of this clonotype. This chain connects TRBV7-9 to TRBJ2-1, with TRBD2 identical over 15 bases. The CDR3 extends over 19 amino acids. V trimming: 4 bases; J trimming: 0 bases; junction bases outside the gene matches: 7. Germline assignment: CDR1 SEHNR and CDR2 FQNEAQ (reference sequence). The CDR3 spells CASSSGLAGGPSSYNEQFF. As DNA, the CDR3 is TGTGCCAGCAGCTCAGGACTAGCGGGAGGGCCGAGCTCCTACAATGAGCAGTTCTTC.

This clonotype was seen ten or more times. This sequence joins TRBV28 and TRBJ1-2; D is unresolved. The CDR3 contains 12 residues. Trimming cost V 6 bases and J 4 bases, with 9 bases left between them. Germline CDR1 reads MDHEN; CDR2 reads SYDVKM. This CDR3 reads CASSEFGYGYTF. The CDR3 region has the DNA TGTGCCAGCAGCGAGTTTGGCTATGGCTACACCTTC.

The J gene is TRBJ2-1, the V gene TRBV14; TRBD2 aligns across 9 bases. CDR3 length: 14 residues. V gave up 0 bases and J gave up 8 bases; unmatched junction bases: 2. The germline V gene encodes CDR1 SGHDN and CDR2 FVKESK. The CDR3 is CASSQEIAGDEQFF. The CDR3 bases are TGTGCCAGCAGCCAAGAGATAGCGGGAGATGAGCAGTTCTTC.

For the CDR3, the DNA is TGTGCCAGCAGCGCCCGGACAGTCCACTCCTACGAGCAGTACTTC. As protein: CASSARTVHSYEQYF. The chain has TRBV5-4 and TRBJ2-7, with a possible D match to TRBD1 (6 bases). The CDR3 contains 15 residues. V lost 4 bases and J lost 0, with 14 bases in between. CDR1 and CDR2 from the germline V gene are SGHNT and YYREEE (reference sequence).

This clonotype appeared a few times. CDR3 amino acids: CASRKRELRETQYF. The DNA of the CDR3 is TGTGCCAGCAGGAAGCGGGAGTTGAGAGAGACCCAGTACTTC. The chain links TRBV6-5 to TRBJ2-5, with 8 nucleotides matching TRBD2. Germline assignment: CDR1 MNHEY and CDR2 SVGAGI. This CDR3 is built from 14 residues. V gave up 6 bases and J gave up 4 bases; unmatched junction bases: 7.

The chain employs TRBV27 and TRBJ2-7; 7 positions agree with TRBD1. V trimming: 3 bases; J trimming: 1 base; junction bases outside the gene matches: 6. Germline CDR1 MNHEY, CDR2 SMNVEV (reference sequence). This CDR3 has 15 residues. The CDR3 coding sequence is TGTGCCAGCAGTTTCGGGACAGCCGCTTCCTACGAGCAGTACTTC. It codes for CASSFGTAASYEQYF.

The gene calls are TRBV12-3 or TRBV12-4 and TRBJ2-1; D perhaps matches TRBD2 (6 bases). This CDR3 is 15 amino acids long. Deletions cut 7 bases from V and 5 bases from J, with 18 bases between. The CDR3 spells CASNPGLPPDNEQFF. The CDR3, as DNA: TGTGCCAGCAACCCGGGACTCCCCCCAGACAATGAGCAGTTCTTC.

Only a few counts were recorded for this clonotype. The chain employs TRBV24-1 and TRBJ1-1, with D tentatively TRBD1 (5 bases). The ends were cut back, 4 bases at V and 1 base at J, with 9 bases in the middle. Germline V gives CDR1 KGHDR, CDR2 SFDVKD. The CDR3 is 14 residues long. The CDR3 nucleotides are TGTGCCACCAGTGAGGGGGGGTCGAACACTGAAGCTTTCTTT. Its translation is CATSEGGSNTEAFF.

This clonotype was recorded many times. V and J are TRBV7-2 and TRBJ2-2; 7 positions match TRBD1. The CDR3 has 15 residues. J lost 4 bases, V lost 5 bases, and 7 bases had no gene match. The germline V gene has CDR1 SGHTA and CDR2 FQGNSA. CDR3 nucleotide sequence: TGTGCCAGCAGCACCAGACAGGGAGCCACCGGGGAGCTGTTTTTT. It specifies CASSTRQGATGELFF.

This chain connects TRBV12-3 or TRBV12-4 to TRBJ1-4, with D possibly TRBD1 on 5 matching bases. V was cut by 0 bases and J by 8 bases, with 10 bases left in between. CDR3 length equals 14 residues. The CDR3: CASSLAGLEEKLFF. The CDR3 nucleotides are TGTGCCAGCAGTTTAGCGGGGCTTGAGGAAAAACTGTTTTTT.

This clonotype appeared once. The chain has TRBV30 and TRBJ2-1; D gene ambiguous. The CDR3 covers 16 residues. The V and J ends lost 0 bases and 1 base respectively, with 13 bases between them. Germline assignment: CDR1 GTSNPN and CDR2 SVGIG (reference sequence). CDR3 region: CAWSVNLVRSYNEQFF. The CDR3 coding sequence is TGTGCCTGGAGTGTAAACCTTGTTAGATCCTACAATGAGCAGTTCTTC. Variable domain in full (rest from reference TRBV30 and TRBJ2-1): SQTIHQWPATLVQPVGSPLSLECTVEGTSNPNLYWYRQAAGRGLQLLFYSVGIGQISSEVPQNLSASRPQDRQFILSSKKLLLSDSGFYLCAWSVNLVRSYNEQFFGPGTRLTVL.

This clonotype was detected a few times. The CDR3 loop reads CASSQALSSYEQYF. The CDR3 DNA sequence: TGTGCCAGCAGCCAAGCCCTGAGCTCCTACGAGCAGTACTTC. This chain joins TRBV14 and TRBJ2-7; D ambiguous. V was shortened by 1 base and J by 0 bases, with 7 bases between the two germline ends. The CDR3 runs 14 residues. The germline V gene encodes CDR1 SGHDN and CDR2 FVKESK.

This clonotype showed up just a few times. The J gene is TRBJ1-1, the V gene TRBV3-1; the D is unclear. CDR3 length: 14 amino acids. From germline, CDR1 is LGHDT and CDR2 YNNKEL (reference sequence). Between the trimmed V and J ends, which lost 0 bases and 4 bases, there was a span of 9 bases. The CDR3 coding sequence is TGTGCCAGCAGCCAAGAAGGTTGGGGCACTGAAGCTTTCTTT. Amino acids: CASSQEGWGTEAFF.

This clonotype was detected only a few times. V usage is TRBV6-1 and J usage is TRBJ2-5, with D hard to call. CDR1 and CDR2 from the germline V gene are MNHNS and SASEGT. V was trimmed by 6 bases and J by 4 bases, leaving 12 bases between them. The CDR3 runs 13 residues. The CDR3 sequence is CASRKTTGETQYF. The CDR3, as DNA: TGTGCCAGCAGGAAGACGACTGGAGAGACCCAGTACTTC.

The V call is TRBV3-1, the J call TRBJ1-1, with D unresolved. CDR1 LGHDT and CDR2 YNNKEL come from the germline V gene (reference sequence). CDR3 size: 13 residues. Trimming pared 5 bases from V and 4 bases from J, leaving 11 bases between. The CDR3 sequence is CASSERLRTEAFF. The DNA of the CDR3 is TGTGCCAGCAGCGAACGGCTGCGCACTGAAGCTTTCTTT.

This clonotype was recorded a few times. The rearrangement uses TRBV6-4 and TRBJ2-5; unclear D gene. The CDR3 is 11 residues long. V gave up 11 bases and J gave up 2 bases, with 9 bases separating them. Per the germline V gene, CDR1 is MRHNA and CDR2 is SNTAGT. In nucleotides, the CDR3 is TGTGCCTCACACGGACAAGAGACCCAGTACTTC. This translates into CASHGQETQYF.

This clonotype has at least ten counts. The chain is built from TRBV5-1 and TRBJ2-5; perhaps TRBD2 as D (5 bases). This CDR3 has 18 amino acids. V lost 2 bases to trimming and J lost 2 bases, with 22 bases between them. Looked up from germline, CDR1 is SGHRS and CDR2 is YFSETQ. The CDR3 DNA sequence: TGCGCCAGCAGCTTCAAGAGGGTTGAAGTCCCTGTTCAAGAGACCCAGTACTTC. It encodes CASSFKRVEVPVQETQYF. Combining the CDR3 with reference TRBV5-1 and TRBJ2-5 gives the whole variable domain KAGVTQTPRYLIKTRGQQVTLSCSPISGHRSVSWYQQTPGQGLQFLFEYFSETQRNKGNFPGRFSGRQFSNSRSEMNVSTLELGDSALYLCASSFKRVEVPVQETQYFGPGTRLLVL.

There are a few counts of this clonotype. CDR3 coding DNA: TGTGCCACCAGCAGAGGCGGACCGAACACTGAAGCTTTCTTT. Translation gives CATSRGGPNTEAFF. The V gene is TRBV15, the J gene TRBJ1-1; D gene uncertain. CDR3 size: 14 residues. V lost 1 base and J 1 base, leaving 7 bases between the germline ends. Germline V lookup: CDR1 LNHNV, CDR2 YYDKDF (reference sequence).

V usage is TRBV12-3 or TRBV12-4 and J usage is TRBJ2-3; maybe TRBD1 (6 bases). V was shortened by 8 bases and J by 2 bases, with 17 bases between the two germline ends. This CDR3 has 15 amino acids. The CDR3 protein is CASRTRGTITDTQYF. The CDR3 nucleotides read TGTGCCAGCCGGACGAGGGGGACGATCACAGATACGCAGTATTTT.

This clonotype has just a few counts. The gene calls are TRBV19 and TRBJ1-6; D gene uncertain. CDR1 is LNHDA, CDR2 SQIVND, per germline (reference sequence). The V end was cut by 3 bases, the J end by 9 bases, with 18 bases between. CDR3 length: 16 amino acids. CDR3 nucleotides: TGTGCCAGTAGTATGGGAGGCAGGACCCTTTCTTCACCCCTCCACTTT. This encodes CASSMGGRTLSSPLHF.

V usage is TRBV18 and J usage is TRBJ2-3; a weak D match, TRBD2 (5 bases). The V end lost 3 bases, the J end lost 4 bases, and 11 bases lay between the germline ends. The CDR3 consists of 14 residues. Germline CDR1 reads KGHSH; CDR2 reads LQKENI. CDR3: CASSPGARPDTQYF. The CDR3 DNA is TGTGCCAGCTCACCGGGAGCTAGACCAGATACGCAGTATTTT.